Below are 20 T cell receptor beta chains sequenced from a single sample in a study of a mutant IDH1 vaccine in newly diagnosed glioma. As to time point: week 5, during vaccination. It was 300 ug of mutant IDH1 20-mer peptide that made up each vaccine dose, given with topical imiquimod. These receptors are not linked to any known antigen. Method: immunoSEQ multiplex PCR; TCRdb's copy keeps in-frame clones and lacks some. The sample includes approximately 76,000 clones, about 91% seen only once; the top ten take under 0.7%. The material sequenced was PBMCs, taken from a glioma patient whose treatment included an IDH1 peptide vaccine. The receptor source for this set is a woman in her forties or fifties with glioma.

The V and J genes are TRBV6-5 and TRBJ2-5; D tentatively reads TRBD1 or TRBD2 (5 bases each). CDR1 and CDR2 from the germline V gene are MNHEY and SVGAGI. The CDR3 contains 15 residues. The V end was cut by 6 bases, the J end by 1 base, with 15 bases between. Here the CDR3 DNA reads TGTGCCAGCAGGCGGCGTTTTGGGGGCCAAGAGACCCAGTACTTC. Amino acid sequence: CASRRRFGGQETQYF.

CDR3 sequence: CASSLTAVSSYNEQFF. The CDR3 region has the DNA TGTGCCAGCAGTTTGACAGCGGTGAGCTCCTACAATGAGCAGTTCTTC. This chain links TRBV28 with TRBJ2-1; D is perhaps TRBD1 or TRBD2 (5 bases each). V was clipped by 3 bases and J by 0 bases, with 12 bases between them. Germline loops: CDR1 MDHEN, CDR2 SYDVKM. The CDR3 sequence is 16 residues long. Looking up the rest from reference TRBV28 and TRBJ2-1 gives the full variable domain: DVKVTQSSRYLVKRTGEKVFLECVQDMDHENMFWYRQDPGLGLRLIYFSYDVKMKEKGDIPEGYSVSREKKERFSLILESASTNQTSMYLCASSLTAVSSYNEQFFGPGTRLTVL.

The CDR3 here is CASSDSGLPTDTQYF. DNA of the CDR3: TGTGCCAGCAGTGACTCTGGACTTCCCACAGATACGCAGTATTTT. The rearrangement joins TRBV6-4 to TRBJ2-3; weak D call: TRBD2 (5 bases). Per the germline V gene, CDR1 is MRHNA and CDR2 is SNTAGT. The V and J ends lost 0 bases and 2 bases respectively, with 9 bases between them. The CDR3 runs to 15 residues.

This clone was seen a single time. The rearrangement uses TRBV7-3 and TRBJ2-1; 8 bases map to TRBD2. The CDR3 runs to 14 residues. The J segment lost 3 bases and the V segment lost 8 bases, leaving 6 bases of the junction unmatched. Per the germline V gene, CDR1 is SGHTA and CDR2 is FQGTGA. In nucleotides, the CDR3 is TGTGCCAGCTCCCCCGGGGGGGGCTACAATGAGCAGTTCTTC. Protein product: CASSPGGGYNEQFF.

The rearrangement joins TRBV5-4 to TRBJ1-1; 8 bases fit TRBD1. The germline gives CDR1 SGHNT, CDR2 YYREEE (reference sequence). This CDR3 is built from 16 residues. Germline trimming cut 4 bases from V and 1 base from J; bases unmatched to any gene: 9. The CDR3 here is CASSPRRQGWNTEAFF. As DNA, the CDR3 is TGTGCCAGCAGCCCCCGCCGACAGGGGTGGAACACTGAAGCTTTCTTT. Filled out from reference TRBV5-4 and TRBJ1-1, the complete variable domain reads ETGVTQSPTHLIKTRGQQVTLRCSSQSGHNTVSWYQQALGQGPQFIFQYYREEENGRGNFPPRFSGLQFPNYSSELNVNALELDDSALYLCASSPRRQGWNTEAFFGQGTRLTVV.

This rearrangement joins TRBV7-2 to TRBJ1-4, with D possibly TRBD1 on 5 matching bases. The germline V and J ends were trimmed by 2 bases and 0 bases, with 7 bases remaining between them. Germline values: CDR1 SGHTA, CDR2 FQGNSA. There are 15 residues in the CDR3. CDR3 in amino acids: CASSLRGTTNEKLFF. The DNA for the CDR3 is TGTGCCAGCAGCTTAAGGGGAACAACTAATGAAAAACTGTTTTTT.

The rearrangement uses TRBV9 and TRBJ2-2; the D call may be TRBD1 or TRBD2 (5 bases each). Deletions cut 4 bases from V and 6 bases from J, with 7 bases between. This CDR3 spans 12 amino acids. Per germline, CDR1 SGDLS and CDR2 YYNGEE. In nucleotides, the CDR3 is TGTGCCAGCAGCTGGGACCCCGGGGAGCTGTTTTTT. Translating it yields CASSWDPGELFF. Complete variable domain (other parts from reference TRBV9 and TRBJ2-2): DSGVTQTPKHLITATGQRVTLRCSPRSGDLSVYWYQQSLDQGLQFLIQYYNGEERAKGNILERFSAQQFPDLHSELNLSSLELGDSALYFCASSWDPGELFFGEGSRLTVL.

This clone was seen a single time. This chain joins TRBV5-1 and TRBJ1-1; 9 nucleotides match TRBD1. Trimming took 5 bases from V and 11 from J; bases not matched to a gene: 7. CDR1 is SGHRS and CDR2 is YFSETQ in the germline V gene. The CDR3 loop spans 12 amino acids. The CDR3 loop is CASRQGDREAFF. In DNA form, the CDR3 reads TGCGCCAGCAGACAGGGGGACAGGGAGGCTTTCTTT.

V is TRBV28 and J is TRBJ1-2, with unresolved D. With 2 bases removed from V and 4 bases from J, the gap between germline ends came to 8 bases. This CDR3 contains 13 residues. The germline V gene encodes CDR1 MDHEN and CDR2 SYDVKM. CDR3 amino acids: CASSLGEGYGYTF. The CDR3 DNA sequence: TGTGCCAGCAGTTTAGGGGAAGGCTATGGCTACACCTTC.

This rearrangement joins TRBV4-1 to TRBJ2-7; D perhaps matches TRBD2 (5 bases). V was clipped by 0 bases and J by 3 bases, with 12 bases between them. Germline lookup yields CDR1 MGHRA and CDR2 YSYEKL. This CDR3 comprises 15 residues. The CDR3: CASSQDHGKVYEQYF. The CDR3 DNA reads TGCGCCAGCAGCCAAGATCACGGGAAGGTCTACGAGCAGTACTTC.

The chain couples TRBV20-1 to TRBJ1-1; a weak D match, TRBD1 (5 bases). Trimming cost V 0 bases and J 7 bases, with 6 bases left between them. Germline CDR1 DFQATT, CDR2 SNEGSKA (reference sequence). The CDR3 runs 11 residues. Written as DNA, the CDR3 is TGCAGTGCTAGAGATACAGGTGAAGCTTTCTTT. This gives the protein CSARDTGEAFF.

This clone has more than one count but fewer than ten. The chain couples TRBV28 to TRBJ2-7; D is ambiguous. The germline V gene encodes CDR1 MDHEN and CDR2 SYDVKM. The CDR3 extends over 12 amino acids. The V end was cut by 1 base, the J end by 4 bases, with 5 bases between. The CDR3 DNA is TGTGCCAGCAGTTTATCTCGGTACGAGCAGTACTTC. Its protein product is CASSLSRYEQYF.

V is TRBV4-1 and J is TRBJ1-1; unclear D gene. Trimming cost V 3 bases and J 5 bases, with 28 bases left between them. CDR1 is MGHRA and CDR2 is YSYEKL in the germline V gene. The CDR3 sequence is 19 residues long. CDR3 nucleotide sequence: TGCGCCAGCAGCCACCCCATCAAAAGGGCGCGAGTATCGTCGACTGAAGCTTTCTTT. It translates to CASSHPIKRARVSSTEAFF.

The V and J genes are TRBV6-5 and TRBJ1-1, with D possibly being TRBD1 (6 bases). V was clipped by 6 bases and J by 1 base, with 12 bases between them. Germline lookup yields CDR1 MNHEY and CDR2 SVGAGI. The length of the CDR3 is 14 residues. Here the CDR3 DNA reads TGTGCCAGCAGCTGGGGGGGCGAGAACACTGAAGCTTTCTTT. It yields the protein CASSWGGENTEAFF.

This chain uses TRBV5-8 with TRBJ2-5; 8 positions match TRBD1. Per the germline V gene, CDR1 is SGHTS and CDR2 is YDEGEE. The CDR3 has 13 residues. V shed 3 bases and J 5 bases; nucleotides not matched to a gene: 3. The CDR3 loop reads CASSWGQVETQYF. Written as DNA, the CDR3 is TGTGCCAGCAGCTGGGGACAGGTTGAGACCCAGTACTTC.

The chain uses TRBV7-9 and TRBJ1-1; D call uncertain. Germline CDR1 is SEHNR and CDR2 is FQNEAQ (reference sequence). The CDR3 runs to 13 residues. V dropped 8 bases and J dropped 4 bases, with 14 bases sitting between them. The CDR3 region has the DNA TGTGCCAGCGGGTATGGACCCGGCACTGAAGCTTTCTTT. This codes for CASGYGPGTEAFF.

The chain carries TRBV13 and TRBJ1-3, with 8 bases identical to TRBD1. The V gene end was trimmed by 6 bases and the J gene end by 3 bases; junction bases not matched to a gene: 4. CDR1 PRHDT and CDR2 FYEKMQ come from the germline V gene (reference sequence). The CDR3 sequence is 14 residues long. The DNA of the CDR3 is TGTGCCAGCAGTTTGACAGGGGATGGAAACACCATATATTTT. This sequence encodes CASSLTGDGNTIYF. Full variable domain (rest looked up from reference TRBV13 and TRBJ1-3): AAGVIQSPRHLIKEKRETATLKCYPIPRHDTVYWYQQGPGQDPQFLISFYEKMQSDKGSIPDRFSAQQFSDYHSELNMSSLELGDSALYFCASSLTGDGNTIYFGEGSWLTVV.

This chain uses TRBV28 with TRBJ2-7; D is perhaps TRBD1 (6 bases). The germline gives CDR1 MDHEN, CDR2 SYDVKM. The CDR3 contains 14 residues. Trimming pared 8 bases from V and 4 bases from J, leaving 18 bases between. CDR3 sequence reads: CASDSGTTYYEQYF. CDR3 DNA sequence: TGTGCCAGCGATTCCGGGACAACTTATTACGAGCAGTACTTC.

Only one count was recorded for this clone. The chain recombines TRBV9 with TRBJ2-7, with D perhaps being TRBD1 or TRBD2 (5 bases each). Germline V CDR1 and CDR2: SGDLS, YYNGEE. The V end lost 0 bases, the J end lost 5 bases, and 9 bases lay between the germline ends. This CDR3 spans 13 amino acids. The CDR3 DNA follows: TGTGCCAGCAGCGTAGGTCGGGGCCACGAGCAGTACTTC. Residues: CASSVGRGHEQYF.

The CDR3: CASSLRTGGTNEKLFF. CDR3 coding DNA: TGCGCCAGCAGCCTTCGGACAGGGGGGACTAATGAAAAACTGTTTTTT. The chain links TRBV5-1 to TRBJ1-4; 10 bases align to TRBD1. The V gene's germline CDR1 is SGHRS and CDR2 YFSETQ. CDR3 length equals 16 residues. Trimming took 4 bases from V and 2 from J; bases not matched to a gene: 5.